This T cell receptor beta chain was identified in a study of blood T cell repertoires in COVID-19. Profiled with immunoSEQ multiplex PCR; TCRdb holds only in-frame clones, not every one. Altogether approximately 130,000 clones are present, 70% to 80% being singletons, with the ten largest covering approximately 11%. Trimming left V 0 bases short and J 1 base short, with 12 bases between. CDR3 length: 16 residues. Germline CDR1 MNHEY, CDR2 SVGAGI. Input material: peripheral blood. The chain couples TRBV6-5 to TRBJ1-1; D is possibly TRBD1 (6 bases). This sequence was found in a human donor in a cohort sampled during active COVID-19. CDR3 residues: CASSYSQGPTNTEAFF. CDR3 in DNA: TGTGCCAGCAGTTACTCACAGGGTCCCACGAACACTGAAGCTTTCTTT.